The 20 T cell receptor beta chains below come from one sample, sequenced in a study of cytomegalovirus exposure and HLA in healthy donors. Primers: 60 Vbeta forward and 13 Jbeta reverse. Libraries were prepared by immunoSEQ multiplex PCR; TCRdb keeps only in-frame clonotypes and omits some of them. The sample has roughly 140,000 clones; 72% are singletons. The sequenced material came from PBMCs. The origin of the receptors is a man aged 35 to 55 in good health and CMV-seronegative.

The J gene is TRBJ2-1, the V gene TRBV5-1; D is perhaps TRBD1 (5 bases). CDR3 size: 13 residues. Trimming took 0 bases from V and 13 from J, leaving 14 bases between them. Germline V CDR1 and CDR2: SGHRS, YFSETQ. This CDR3 is CASSLVGAPAQFF. The CDR3 nucleotides are TGCGCCAGCAGCTTGGTAGGGGCCCCAGCCCAGTTCTTC.

This chain links TRBV10-3 with TRBJ2-1; 13 positions match TRBD2. Germline lookup yields CDR1 ENHRY and CDR2 SYGVKD. J was trimmed by 5 bases and V by 6 bases; bases with no gene match: 1. The CDR3 spans 14 residues. CDR3 residues: CAISGLAGDNEQFF. CDR3 sequence (DNA): TGTGCCATCAGCGGACTAGCGGGGGACAATGAGCAGTTCTTC.

This rearrangement joins TRBV10-2 to TRBJ2-1, with 10 positions matching TRBD2. CDR3 size: 16 residues. Germline CDR1 WSHSY, CDR2 SAAADI. J was trimmed by 7 bases and V by 2 bases; bases with no gene match: 8. In nucleotides, the CDR3 is TGCGCCAGCAGTGAGCTAGCGGGAGTCGGTTTGAATGAGCAGTTCTTC. Encoded protein: CASSELAGVGLNEQFF.

The chain carries TRBV7-8 and TRBJ1-1, with 7 bases matching TRBD1. Germline V gene sequence: CDR1 SGHVS, CDR2 FQNEAQ. CDR3 length: 13 amino acids. J gave up 10 bases and V 5 bases, and 10 bases lay outside the gene matches. The CDR3 region is CASSARGTSGAFF. CDR3 coding DNA: TGTGCCAGCAGCGCCAGGGGGACGAGCGGAGCTTTCTTT.

The chain carries TRBV14 and TRBJ2-2; weak D call: TRBD2 (5 bases). This CDR3 comprises 13 residues. CDR1 is SGHDN, CDR2 FVKESK, per germline. The V end lost 4 bases, the J end lost 9 bases, and 12 bases lay between the germline ends. CDR3 bases: TGTGCCAGCAGCCCCGGGGTCCATCGGGAGCTGTTTTTT. This encodes CASSPGVHRELFF.

The V and J genes are TRBV28 and TRBJ1-2, with a possible D match to TRBD1 (6 bases). The CDR3 runs to 13 residues. Germline V lookup: CDR1 MDHEN, CDR2 SYDVKM. V gave up 6 bases and J gave up 6 bases, with 14 bases separating them. The CDR3 bases are TGTGCCAGCAGAAGACAGGCGGCGGATGGCTACACCTTC. Amino acids: CASRRQAADGYTF.

V gene TRBV11-2 combines with J gene TRBJ2-7, with D maybe TRBD2 (6 bases). Per germline, CDR1 SGHAT and CDR2 FQNNGV. The CDR3 totals 11 residues. Trimming stripped 4 bases from V and 7 bases from J, with 8 bases between. CDR3 sequence: CASSSGSEQYF. CDR3 nucleotide sequence: TGTGCCAGCAGCTCCGGGAGTGAGCAGTACTTC.

This clone turned up a few times. In nucleotides, the CDR3 is TGTGCCAGCAGCTTGGGAGGACAGGGTAGTGGCCTAGGGGACACCTTC. Translating it yields CASSLGGQGSGLGDTF. The V gene is TRBV5-6, the J gene TRBJ1-2, with TRBD1 matching 8 bases. Germline V gives CDR1 SGHDT, CDR2 YYEEEE. After removal of 0 bases from V and 12 bases from J, the junction contained 16 bases not matched to a gene. The CDR3 consists of 16 residues.

This clone showed up just a few times. V usage is TRBV7-2 and J usage is TRBJ2-6; D uncertain. In germline, CDR1 is SGHTA, CDR2 FQGNSA. V was cut by 7 bases and J by 2 bases, with 15 bases left in between. The CDR3 runs to 16 residues. CDR3 loop: CASTPPGRAGANVLTF. The CDR3 bases are TGTGCCAGCACCCCCCCGGGTCGTGCTGGGGCCAACGTCCTGACTTTC.

The genes are TRBV5-4 and TRBJ2-5; TRBD2 aligns across 10 bases. The CDR3 is 17 residues long. The V and J ends lost 5 bases and 2 bases, in that order; junction bases with no gene match: 12. Germline CDR1 reads SGHNT; CDR2 reads YYREEE (reference sequence). In DNA form, the CDR3 reads TGTGCCAGCAGAGATGGACTAGCGGCAATCTCTCAAGAGACCCAGTACTTC. Translated, it gives CASRDGLAAISQETQYF.

The chain links TRBV7-9 to TRBJ1-2, with 7 bases identical to TRBD1. V dropped 2 bases and J dropped 2; count of bases not matched to a gene: 2. The V gene's germline CDR1 is SEHNR and CDR2 FQNEAQ (reference sequence). The length of the CDR3 is 14 residues. The CDR3 reads CASSLTGQNYGYTF. The CDR3 nucleotides are TGTGCCAGCAGCTTAACGGGACAGAACTATGGCTACACCTTC.

This clone was counted a single time. The rearrangement joins TRBV9 to TRBJ2-7; tentatively, D is TRBD2 (5 bases). Trimming removed 0 bases at V and 4 bases at J, with 11 bases between. The CDR3 is 14 residues long. CDR1 and CDR2 from the germline V gene are SGDLS and YYNGEE. The CDR3: CASSVGDSVYEQYF. CDR3 nucleotides: TGTGCCAGCAGCGTAGGGGATAGCGTTTACGAGCAGTACTTC.

The chain recombines TRBV6-6 with TRBJ2-1, with 7 nucleotides matching TRBD1. Germline CDR1 is MNHNY and CDR2 is SVGAGI (reference sequence). The CDR3 has 15 amino acids. The V and J ends lost 2 bases and 6 bases, in that order; junction bases with no gene match: 7. CDR3 DNA: TGTGCCAGCAGTTACCGGGGACAGCCCCTCAATGAGCAGTTCTTC. Translated: CASSYRGQPLNEQFF.

The chain is built from TRBV7-9 and TRBJ2-5; 7 bases agree with TRBD2. The DNA matches TRBJ2-7 better at its end, which makes the J call doubtful. CDR1 is SEHNR and CDR2 is FQNEAQ in the germline V gene (reference sequence). The CDR3 is made up of 14 amino acids. The CDR3: CASSGRVGTYEQYF. CDR3 DNA sequence: TGTGCCAGCAGCGGGAGGGTGGGGACCTACGAGCAGTACTTC.

The rearrangement uses TRBV7-2 and TRBJ2-7; tentative D call: TRBD2 (5 bases). CDR1 is SGHTA, CDR2 FQGNSA, per germline. This CDR3 comprises 14 residues. Trimming removed 2 bases from V and 4 bases from J, with 12 bases in between. CDR3 amino acids: CASSLPSPIYEQYF. The CDR3 nucleotides read TGTGCCAGCAGCTTACCTAGCCCAATTTACGAGCAGTACTTC.

The chain has TRBV7-2 and TRBJ2-1, with 9 bases aligning to TRBD2. This CDR3 is 16 amino acids long. The germline V gene encodes CDR1 SGHTA and CDR2 FQGNSA. Losses at the gene ends were 7 bases for V and 7 bases for J; bases not matched to a gene: 14. Here the CDR3 reads CASTDGAGGPYNEQFF. CDR3 nucleotides: TGTGCCAGCACCGACGGCGCGGGGGGGCCGTATAATGAGCAGTTCTTC.

The chain is built from TRBV28 and TRBJ2-7, with 7 bases aligning to TRBD1. This CDR3 contains 16 residues. The J segment lost 3 bases and the V segment lost 5 bases, leaving 13 bases of the junction unmatched. Germline values: CDR1 MDHEN, CDR2 SYDVKM. The CDR3, as DNA: TGTGCCAGCAGTCTCCTCTCACTTGGGACAGACTACGAGCAGTACTTC. Its translation is CASSLLSLGTDYEQYF.

The gene calls are TRBV27 and TRBJ2-4; possible D gene TRBD1, 5 bases. The CDR3 is 14 amino acids. CDR1 is MNHEY and CDR2 is SMNVEV in the germline V gene (reference sequence). V lost 4 bases and J 6 bases, leaving 13 bases between the germline ends. The CDR3 DNA is TGTGCCAGCAGTTCAGGTCCAAGGGGAAACATTCAGTACTTC. Translating it yields CASSSGPRGNIQYF.

V is TRBV7-9 and J is TRBJ1-4; 7 bases line up with TRBD1. The J segment lost 7 bases and the V segment lost 6 bases, leaving 11 bases of the junction unmatched. This CDR3 contains 15 residues. The germline V gene encodes CDR1 SEHNR and CDR2 FQNEAQ (reference sequence). The CDR3 coding sequence is TGTGCCAGCAGTGGCAGGAACAGGGGTGTTGAAAAACTGTTTTTT. This sequence encodes CASSGRNRGVEKLFF.

The gene calls are TRBV5-1 and TRBJ2-1; 11 positions match TRBD2. V was clipped by 2 bases and J by 7 bases; unmatched bases: 11. The CDR3 covers 17 residues. Germline CDR1 is SGHRS and CDR2 is YFSETQ. CDR3 sequence reads: CASSLTISGRASNEQFF. The DNA of the CDR3 is TGCGCCAGCAGCTTAACAATTAGCGGGAGGGCCTCAAATGAGCAGTTCTTC.